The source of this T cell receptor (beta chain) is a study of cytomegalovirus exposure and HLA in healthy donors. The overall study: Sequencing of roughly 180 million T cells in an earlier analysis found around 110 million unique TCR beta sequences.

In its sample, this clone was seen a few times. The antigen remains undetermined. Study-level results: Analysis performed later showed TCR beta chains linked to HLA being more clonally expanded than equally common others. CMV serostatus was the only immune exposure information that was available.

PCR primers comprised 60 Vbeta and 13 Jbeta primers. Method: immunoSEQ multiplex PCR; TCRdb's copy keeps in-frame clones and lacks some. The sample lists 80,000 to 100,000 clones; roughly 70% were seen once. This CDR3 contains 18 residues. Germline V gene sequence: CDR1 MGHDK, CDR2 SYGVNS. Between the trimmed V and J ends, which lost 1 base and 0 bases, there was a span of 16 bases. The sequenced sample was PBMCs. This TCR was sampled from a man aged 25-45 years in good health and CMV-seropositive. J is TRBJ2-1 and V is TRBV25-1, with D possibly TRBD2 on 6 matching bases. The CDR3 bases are TGTGCCAGCAGTGAATTAGACGCGCGGGGACCCTCCTACAATGAGCAGTTCTTC. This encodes CASSELDARGPSYNEQFF.